Below are 32 T cell receptor beta chains sequenced from a single sample in a study of tumor-infiltrating lymphocytes in primary liver carcinoma. The source material, about 19-30 mg of unsorted bulk tissue, was used to co-extract RNA and DNA. With roughly 500 ng total RNA as template and a constant-region primer, TCR beta cDNA was made. For TCR beta, libraries were produced by three nested multiplex PCR rounds using slightly modified ARM-PCR. The first two PCR rounds, around 10 cycles each, used TRBV1-TRBV30 forward primers and a C-beta reverse primer. TCRdb passed the multiplex PCR reads through MiXCR, listing each CDR3 protein once. The repertoire holds 100,000 or so distinct CDR3 sequences, with 82% as singletons. Sequences were obtained from liver tumor tissue from sampling region 3. Described subset: tumor region T3, left-lateral pole. All receptors come from a man in his forties with primary liver carcinoma and hepatitis B virus infection.

The gene calls are TRBV4-3 and TRBJ2-1, with D perhaps matching TRBD2 (6 bases). Germline V gene sequence: CDR1 LGHNA, CDR2 YSLEER. The CDR3 sequence is 16 residues long. V was shortened by 10 bases and J by 3 bases, with 22 bases between the two germline ends. CDR3 sequence (DNA): TGCGCCATCAGTCAAGATGGAGGTAGCGGCTACAATGAGCAGTTCTTC. Translating gives CAISQDGGSGYNEQFF.

This clonotype was counted a single time. Germline and junction disagree at one end, which may indicate a read error. This chain joins TRBV6-1 and TRBJ2-6; D may correspond to TRBD1 or TRBD2 (5 bases each). Germline values: CDR1 MNHNS, CDR2 SASEGT. This CDR3 contains 13 residues. The CDR3 loop is CSSRTTGTNVLTF. The CDR3, as DNA: TGTTCCAGCAGGACAACCGGGACCAACGTCCTAACTTTC.

A remark on this clonotype: One junction end disagrees with the germline gene, perhaps due to a read error. The V and J genes are TRBV4-1 and TRBJ1-1; D unresolved. The CDR3 runs to 15 residues. Germline V CDR1 and CDR2: MGHRA, YSYEKL. The CDR3 spells CVSSHPNRLSTEAFF. The CDR3 DNA reads TGCGTCAGCAGCCACCCGAACAGATTGAGCACTGAAGCTTTCTTT.

The J gene is TRBJ2-2, the V gene TRBV6-6; D possibly corresponds to TRBD2 (6 bases). The CDR3 sequence is 20 residues long. V dropped 2 bases and J dropped 6 bases, with 28 bases sitting between them. Germline V gene data show CDR1 as MNHNY and CDR2 as SVGAGI (reference sequence). The CDR3 protein is CASSYMGMGLAGTKSGELFF. CDR3 bases: TGTGCCAGCAGTTACATGGGAATGGGACTTGCGGGTACTAAGTCCGGGGAGCTGTTTTTT.

The chain joins TRBV29-1 to TRBJ1-1; D unclear. Germline-derived CDR1 and CDR2 are SQVTM and ANQGSEA. This CDR3 comprises 15 residues. Between the trimmed V and J ends, which lost 4 bases and 6 bases, there was a span of 21 bases. CDR3 protein: CSVGLGWGMVAEAFF. The DNA for the CDR3 is TGCAGCGTTGGACTAGGGTGGGGTATGGTCGCTGAAGCTTTCTTT.

As to this clonotype: An end of the junction does not agree with germline; a read error may underlie this. The gene calls are TRBV4-2 and TRBJ2-5; D gene unclear. The CDR3 contains 15 residues. CDR1 is LGHNA and CDR2 is YNFKEQ in the germline V gene. CDR3 in amino acids: CASSEDLGSVGTQYF. The CDR3 DNA sequence: TGTGCCAGCAGCGAAGACCTGGGATCGGTGGGGACCCAGTACTTC.

A remark on this clonotype: At one end the junction does not follow the germline gene, possibly because of a read error. This rearrangement joins TRBV5-5 to TRBJ1-1; 9 nucleotides align to TRBD1. CDR1 SGHKS and CDR2 YYEKEE come from the germline V gene (reference sequence). The CDR3 runs 15 residues. The CDR3 reads CASSLFETGGTEAFF. CDR3 coding DNA: TGTGCCAGCAGCTTGTTCGAGACAGGGGGTACTGAGGCTTTCTTT.

To note about this clonotype: The junction does not match germline at one end; this may be a read error. This chain uses TRBV12-3 or TRBV12-4 with TRBJ2-1, with D tentatively TRBD1 or TRBD2 (5 bases each). This CDR3 is built from 15 residues. In nucleotides, the CDR3 is TGTGCCAGCAGTTTGGGACGGGGATATGTCAATAAGCAGTTCTTC. It encodes CASSLGRGYVNKQFF.

About this clonotype: Sequence at one end of the junction differs from germline and may be a read error. The chain combines TRBV29-1 with TRBJ1-2; possible D gene TRBD1, 6 bases. Germline CDR1 and CDR2: SQVTM and ANQGSEA. The CDR3 length is 18 residues. Here the CDR3 DNA reads TGCGGCGTTGGGACACCAACAGGAACTCAAGTGGTTAACTATGGCTACACCTTC. Amino acids: CGVGTPTGTQVVNYGYTF.

This chain links TRBV30 with TRBJ1-1; weak D call: TRBD1 (5 bases). The germline V gene encodes CDR1 GTSNPN and CDR2 SVGIG (reference sequence). This CDR3 has 13 amino acids. V was shortened by 3 bases and J by 14 bases, with 22 bases between the two germline ends. The CDR3 DNA is TGTGCCTGGAGCCTCTCCGAGGGGACTGAGGCCTTCTTT. Its protein product is CAWSLSEGTEAFF.

A word on this clonotype: The junction departs from the called germline gene at one end, perhaps through a read error. The chain is built from TRBV2 and TRBJ2-1; weak D call: TRBD2 (6 bases). The length of the CDR3 is 16 residues. The germline V gene encodes CDR1 SNHLY and CDR2 FYNNEI. CDR3 in DNA: TGTGCCAACAGTGAAGGCTTGGCGGGAAAGGGAAACGAGCAGTTCTTC. Translated, it gives CANSEGLAGKGNEQFF. The variable domain in full, with the rest retrieved from reference TRBV2 and TRBJ2-1, is EPEVTQTPSHQVTQMGQEVILRCVPISNHLYFYWYRQILGQKVEFLVSFYNNEISEKSEIFDDQFSVERPDGSNFTLKIRSTKLEDSAMYFCANSEGLAGKGNEQFFGPGTRLTVL.

As DNA, the CDR3 is TGTGCCAGCAGCCTGTCAAGCTTGGGGTATGAGCAGTTCTTC. This encodes CASSLSSLGYEQFF. The chain combines TRBV11-2 with TRBJ2-1; D is undetermined. The V gene lost 5 bases and the J gene lost 8 bases, with 16 bases spanning the gap. The CDR3 is 14 residues long. Germline CDR1 is SGHAT and CDR2 is FQNNGV.

With respect to this clonotype: The conserved phenylalanine or tryptophan is not found at the CDR3 terminus, so this likely reflects a read error. The DNA is left out, because the CDR3 cannot be placed on it with certainty; the CDR3 is given as TCRdb lists it. The rearrangement links TRBV11-3 to TRBJ2-2; the table's D call, TRBD2, has no DNA check behind it. Germline loops: CDR1 SGHNT, CDR2 YENEEA. The CDR3 has 15 residues if both end residues are counted. This CDR3 reads CTSSLGLAGIGELVI.

With respect to this clonotype: The junction departs from germline at one end; a sequencing error may be responsible. The V gene is TRBV28, the J gene TRBJ2-1, with 8 bases matching TRBD2. Germline V gene data show CDR1 as MDHEN and CDR2 as SYDVKM. There are 18 residues in the CDR3. The CDR3 loop reads CANSPLGLPGGPYNEQFF. DNA of the CDR3: TGTGCCAACAGTCCACTCGGACTACCGGGAGGGCCCTACAATGAGCAGTTCTTC. Using reference TRBV28 and TRBJ2-1 for the parts outside the CDR3, the full variable domain is DVKVTQSSRYLVKRTGEKVFLECVQDMDHENMFWYRQDPGLGLRLIYFSYDVKMKEKGDIPEGYSVSREKKERFSLILESASTNQTSMYLCANSPLGLPGGPYNEQFFGPGTRLTVL.

For the CDR3, the DNA is TGTGCCAGCAGTTACTCGGCGAGTGCGTATAGGGTGAACTATGGCTACACCTTC. Protein sequence: CASSYSASAYRVNYGYTF. V and J are TRBV6-8 and TRBJ1-2; D is uncertain. V was cut by 0 bases and J by 2 bases, with 19 bases left in between. CDR3 length: 18 residues. Germline V gene lookup returns CDR1 MNHGY and CDR2 SAAAGT.

Regarding this clonotype: Germline is not matched at one junction end, which may reflect a read error. The J gene is TRBJ2-3, the V gene TRBV5-1; possible D gene TRBD2, 5 bases. Per the germline V gene, CDR1 is SGHRS and CDR2 is YFSETQ. CDR3 length: 15 residues. The CDR3 bases are TGCGCAAGCATCCCAGCGGACCCTAGCACAGATACGCAGTATTTT. Encoded protein: CASIPADPSTDTQYF.

This clonotype was seen once. Compared with germline, one end of the junction differs, possibly owing to a read error. The chain employs TRBV6-2 or TRBV6-3 and TRBJ1-5; weak D call: TRBD1 (6 bases). The CDR3 sequence is 15 residues long. Germline V CDR1 and CDR2: MNHEY, SVGEGT. The DNA for the CDR3 is TGTACCAGCAGCTACAGGGAGGACAGAAACCAGCCCCAGCATTTT. Translating it yields CTSSYREDRNQPQHF.

This clonotype was seen a few times. The chain couples TRBV7-9 to TRBJ1-4, with 8 bases fitting TRBD1. Germline CDR1 is SEHNR and CDR2 is FQNEAQ (reference sequence). V shed 4 bases, J shed 5 bases, and the junction held 6 bases outside the gene matches. This CDR3 spans 15 amino acids. The CDR3 nucleotides read TGTGCCAGCAGCTACAGGACAGGGCTGAATGAAAAACTGTTTTTT. Amino acid sequence: CASSYRTGLNEKLFF. Based on the CDR3 plus reference TRBV7-9 and TRBJ1-4, the full variable domain is DTGVSQNPRHKITKRGQNVTFRCDPISEHNRLYWYRQTLGQGPEFLTYFQNEAQLEKSRLLSDRFSAERPKGSFSTLEIQRTEQGDSAMYLCASSYRTGLNEKLFFGSGTQLSVL.

Turning to this clonotype: An end of the junction differs from the germline gene, which may be a read error. The chain carries TRBV11-2 and TRBJ2-3, with D possibly TRBD1 on 5 matching bases. The J call may not be correct, given that the DNA end is closer to TRBJ1-5. The CDR3 is 19 amino acids. Germline CDR1 reads SGHAT; CDR2 reads FQNNGV. The CDR3 DNA reads TGTGCCAGCGGCTTATTTTTGGGGGGTCGGATCGTTACAAAACATACGCAGCATTTT. It encodes CASGLFLGGRIVTKHTQHF.

The V and J genes are TRBV7-2 and TRBJ2-3; 7 bases are a match to TRBD2. The CDR3 contains 15 residues. Unmatched junction bases numbered 11, after V lost 9 bases and J lost 2 bases. The germline V gene encodes CDR1 SGHTA and CDR2 FQGNSA. The DNA for the CDR3 is TGTGCCAGTACTCTGCGGGAGACCTTCACAGATACGCAGTATTTT. It codes for CASTLRETFTDTQYF.

J is TRBJ2-3 and V is TRBV12-3 or TRBV12-4; D perhaps matches TRBD1 (5 bases). This CDR3 region has 17 residues. V lost 4 bases and J lost 5, with 22 bases in between. CDR3 sequence (DNA): TGTGCCAGCAGTTCAACTACCGCAGGTTCAGACAGAGATACGCAGTATTTT. Amino acid sequence: CASSSTTAGSDRDTQYF.

Of note for this clonotype: Sequence at one end of the junction differs from germline and may be a read error. In DNA, the CDR3 is TGTGCCAACAGCCCCTCAGTAATGGGAGGCTATGATCAGTTCTTC. It yields the protein CANSPSVMGGYDQFF. J is TRBJ2-1 and V is TRBV5-8; the D gene is possibly TRBD2 (6 bases). The CDR3 is made up of 15 amino acids. Looked up from germline, CDR1 is SGHTS and CDR2 is YDEGEE. Filled out from reference TRBV5-8 and TRBJ2-1, the complete variable domain reads EAGVTQSPTHLIKTRGQQATLRCSPISGHTSVYWYQQALGLGLQFLLWYDEGEERNRGNFPPRFSGRQFPNYSSELNVNALELEDSALYLCANSPSVMGGYDQFFGPGTRLTVL.

This chain connects TRBV29-1 to TRBJ1-1; 7 bases fit TRBD1. Unmatched junction bases numbered 12, after V lost 7 bases and J lost 7 bases. Germline V gene lookup returns CDR1 SQVTM and CDR2 ANQGSEA. This CDR3 spans 13 amino acids. In nucleotides, the CDR3 is TGCAGCGGTATGGAGGGGGCGCGGATTGAAGCTTTCTTT. Translation: CSGMEGARIEAFF.

Comments on this clonotype: Without the conserved terminal phenylalanine or tryptophan, this CDR3 likely stems from a read error. The DNA is omitted, as the CDR3 cannot be located on it reliably, and the CDR3 follows TCRdb's listing. The V gene is TRBV28, the J gene TRBJ2-7; the table's D call of TRBD1 was not tested on the DNA. The CDR3 totals 14 residues, both ends included. CDR1 and CDR2 (germline): MDHEN, SYDVKM. The CDR3: CASTLGGGQYEHYI.

Concerning this clonotype: Germline and junction disagree at one end, which may indicate a read error. The rearrangement joins TRBV6-1 to TRBJ2-6, with a weak D call TRBD1 (5 bases). Germline V CDR1 and CDR2: MNHNS, SASEGT. The CDR3 runs 13 residues. This CDR3 reads CACRTTRANVLTF. DNA of the CDR3: TGTGCCTGCAGGACAACCAGGGCCAACGTCCTGACTTTC.

For this clonotype: An end of the junction differs from the germline gene, which may be a read error. V usage is TRBV5-1 and J usage is TRBJ2-2, with D maybe TRBD2 (5 bases). CDR3 length: 15 amino acids. Germline assignment: CDR1 SGHRS and CDR2 YFSETQ. CDR3 region: CDSSDKVPNTGEPFF. As DNA, the CDR3 is TGCGACAGCAGCGACAAGGTCCCGAACACCGGGGAGCCGTTTTTT.

V gene TRBV29-1 combines with J gene TRBJ2-5, with 7 bases identical to TRBD2. Looked up from germline, CDR1 is SQVTM and CDR2 is ANQGSEA. Trimming removed 6 bases from V and 5 bases from J; junction bases left unmatched: 15. The length of the CDR3 is 15 residues. DNA of the CDR3: TGCAGCGTCAAGGGACCCGGGAGGCTCCATGAGACCCAGTACTTC. Its protein product is CSVKGPGRLHETQYF.

Turning to this clonotype: Possible read error: a much larger clone is one base away. The chain joins TRBV18 to TRBJ2-1; TRBD2 might be the D (6 bases). Germline assignment: CDR1 KGHSH and CDR2 LQKENI. The CDR3 covers 16 residues. The CDR3 DNA follows: TGTGCCAGCTCACCATTTAGCGGTGTATCCTACAATGAGCAGTCCTTC. It yields the protein CASSPFSGVSYNEQSF.

Judged by abundance, this clonotype is medium-sized. CDR3: CASSLGVAFRLQETQYF. In DNA, the CDR3 is TGTGCCAGCAGCTTAGGGGTCGCTTTCCGACTCCAAGAGACCCAGTACTTC. This rearrangement joins TRBV11-2 to TRBJ2-5; D gene unclear. CDR1 SGHAT and CDR2 FQNNGV come from the germline V gene. Trimming shortened V by 1 base and J by 1 base, and 16 bases separated the two germline ends. The CDR3 is 17 amino acids.

With respect to this clonotype: The CDR3 does not end in the conserved phenylalanine or tryptophan, so this is likely a read error. Because the CDR3's place on the DNA is in doubt, the DNA is left out and the CDR3 is given as listed by TCRdb. V is TRBV6-1 and J is TRBJ2-3; TRBD2 was called by the table and not checked on the DNA. Including both end residues, the CDR3 is 15 amino acids long. Germline assignment: CDR1 MNHNS and CDR2 SASEGT. CDR3 sequence: CASSSGRASTDTQYL.

This clonotype was picked up many times. The chain couples TRBV11-2 to TRBJ2-5, with 12 bases identical to TRBD1. CDR1 SGHAT and CDR2 FQNNGV come from the germline V gene. There are 17 residues in the CDR3. With V trimmed by 5 bases and J by 4 bases, 11 bases remained unmatched. The CDR3 DNA follows: TGTGCCAGCAGCCCCCCGGGACAGGGGGCAGGGAGAGAGACCCAGTACTTC. Translation: CASSPPGQGAGRETQYF.

This clonotype appeared many times. The chain joins TRBV5-1 to TRBJ2-6; the match to TRBD2 covers 8 bases. This CDR3 is built from 18 residues. Per germline, CDR1 SGHRS and CDR2 YFSETQ. V shed 0 bases and J 2 bases; nucleotides not matched to a gene: 7. CDR3 in amino acids: CASSLAWTSPPGANVLTF. CDR3 nucleotides: TGCGCCAGCAGCTTGGCCTGGACTAGCCCGCCTGGGGCCAACGTCCTGACTTTC.